This T cell receptor (beta chain) was captured in a study of blood T cell repertoires in COVID-19. Germline lookup yields CDR1 SEHNR and CDR2 FQNEAQ (reference sequence). The ends were cut back, 4 bases at V and 0 bases at J, with 16 bases in the middle. The CDR3 covers 18 residues. Cohorts were based on clinical histories the participants reported. Sequenced by immunoSEQ multiplex PCR; TCRdb stores in-frame clones only, minus some. The data hold roughly 240,000 clones, with over 80% observed a single time. The TCR originated in a man between 50 and 59 years old who had been exposed to COVID-19. This chain joins TRBV7-9 and TRBJ2-6; tentatively, D is TRBD1 (8 bases). The specimen sequenced was PBMCs or T cells enriched from blood (not recorded which). CDR3 nucleotides: TGTGCCAGCAGCTCCGGGAGGACAGGGAGCTCTGGGGCCAACGTCCTGACTTTC. The encoded protein is CASSSGRTGSSGANVLTF. Together with reference TRBV7-9 and TRBJ2-6, the CDR3 gives the full variable domain: DTGVSQNPRHKITKRGQNVTFRCDPISEHNRLYWYRQTLGQGPEFLTYFQNEAQLEKSRLLSDRFSAERPKGSFSTLEIQRTEQGDSAMYLCASSSGRTGSSGANVLTFGAGSRLTVL.